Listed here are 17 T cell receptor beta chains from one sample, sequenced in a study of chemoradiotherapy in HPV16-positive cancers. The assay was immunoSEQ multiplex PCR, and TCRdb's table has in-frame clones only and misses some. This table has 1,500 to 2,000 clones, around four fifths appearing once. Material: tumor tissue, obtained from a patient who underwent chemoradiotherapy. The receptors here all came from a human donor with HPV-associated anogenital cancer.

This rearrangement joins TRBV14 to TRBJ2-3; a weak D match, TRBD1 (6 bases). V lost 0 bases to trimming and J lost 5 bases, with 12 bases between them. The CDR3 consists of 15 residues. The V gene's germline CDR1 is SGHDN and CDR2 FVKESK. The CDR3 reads CASSQEVGQLDTQYF. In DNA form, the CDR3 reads TGTGCCAGCAGCCAAGAGGTGGGACAACTAGATACGCAGTATTTT.

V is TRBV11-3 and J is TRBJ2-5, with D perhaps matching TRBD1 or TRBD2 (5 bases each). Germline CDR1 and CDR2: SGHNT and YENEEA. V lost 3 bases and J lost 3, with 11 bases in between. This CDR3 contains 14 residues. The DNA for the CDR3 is TGTGCCAGCAGCTTGGGGAGAGGGGAAGAGACCCAGTACTTC. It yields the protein CASSLGRGEETQYF.

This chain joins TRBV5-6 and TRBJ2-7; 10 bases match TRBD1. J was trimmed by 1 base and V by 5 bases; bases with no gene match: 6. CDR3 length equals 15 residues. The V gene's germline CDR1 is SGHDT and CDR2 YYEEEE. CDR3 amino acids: CASSPDRGESYEQYF. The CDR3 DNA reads TGTGCCAGCAGTCCGGACAGGGGGGAGTCCTACGAGCAGTACTTC.

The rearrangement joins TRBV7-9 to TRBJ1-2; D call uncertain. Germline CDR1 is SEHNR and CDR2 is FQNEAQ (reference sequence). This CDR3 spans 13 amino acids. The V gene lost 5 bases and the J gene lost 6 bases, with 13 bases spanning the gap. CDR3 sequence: CASSLANDDGYTF. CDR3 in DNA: TGTGCCAGCAGCCTCGCCAACGACGATGGCTACACCTTC.

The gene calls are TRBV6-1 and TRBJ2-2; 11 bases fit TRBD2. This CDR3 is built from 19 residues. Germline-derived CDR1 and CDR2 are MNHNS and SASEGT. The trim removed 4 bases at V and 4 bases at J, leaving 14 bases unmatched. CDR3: CASSVPSGGPQLTTGELFF. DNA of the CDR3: TGTGCCAGCAGTGTCCCTAGCGGGGGGCCACAACTCACCACCGGGGAGCTGTTTTTT.

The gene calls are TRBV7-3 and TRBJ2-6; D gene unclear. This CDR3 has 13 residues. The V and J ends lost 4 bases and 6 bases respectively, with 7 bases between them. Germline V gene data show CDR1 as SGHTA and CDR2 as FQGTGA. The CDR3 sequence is CASSSDMANVLTF. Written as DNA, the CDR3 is TGTGCCAGCAGCTCCGACATGGCCAACGTCCTGACTTTC.

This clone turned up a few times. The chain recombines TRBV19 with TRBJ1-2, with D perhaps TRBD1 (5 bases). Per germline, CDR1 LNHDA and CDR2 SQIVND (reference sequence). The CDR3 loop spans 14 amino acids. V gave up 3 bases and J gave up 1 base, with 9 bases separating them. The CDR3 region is CASSMEGRNYGYTF. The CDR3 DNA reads TGTGCCAGTAGTATGGAGGGACGTAACTATGGCTACACCTTC.

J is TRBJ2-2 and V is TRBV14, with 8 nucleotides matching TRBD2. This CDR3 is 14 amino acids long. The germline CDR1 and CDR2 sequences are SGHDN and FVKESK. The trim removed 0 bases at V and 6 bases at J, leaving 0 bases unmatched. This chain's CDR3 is CASSQDGGAGELFF. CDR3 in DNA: TGTGCCAGCAGCCAAGACGGGGGGGCCGGGGAGCTGTTTTTT.

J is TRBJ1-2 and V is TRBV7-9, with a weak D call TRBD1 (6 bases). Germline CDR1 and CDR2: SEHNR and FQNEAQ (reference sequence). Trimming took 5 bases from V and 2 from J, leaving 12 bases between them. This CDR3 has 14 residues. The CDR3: CASSALTGNYGYTF. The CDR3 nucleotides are TGTGCCAGCAGCGCCCTCACAGGGAACTATGGCTACACCTTC.

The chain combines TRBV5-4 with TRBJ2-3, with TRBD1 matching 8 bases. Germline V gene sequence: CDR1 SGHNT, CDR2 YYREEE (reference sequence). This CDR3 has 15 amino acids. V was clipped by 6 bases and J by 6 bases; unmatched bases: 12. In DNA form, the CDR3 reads TGTGCCAGCACACAGGGGGGTCACGGTATGGATACGCAGTATTTT. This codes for CASTQGGHGMDTQYF. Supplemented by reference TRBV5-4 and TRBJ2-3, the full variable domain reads ETGVTQSPTHLIKTRGQQVTLRCSSQSGHNTVSWYQQALGQGPQFIFQYYREEENGRGNFPPRFSGLQFPNYSSELNVNALELDDSALYLCASTQGGHGMDTQYFGPGTRLTVL.

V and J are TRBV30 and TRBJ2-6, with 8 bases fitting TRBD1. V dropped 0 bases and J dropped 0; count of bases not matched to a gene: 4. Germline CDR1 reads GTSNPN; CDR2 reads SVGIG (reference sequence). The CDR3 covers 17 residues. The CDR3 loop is CAWSVQGAHSGANVLTF. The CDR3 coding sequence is TGTGCCTGGAGTGTCCAGGGGGCCCACTCTGGGGCCAACGTCCTGACTTTC.

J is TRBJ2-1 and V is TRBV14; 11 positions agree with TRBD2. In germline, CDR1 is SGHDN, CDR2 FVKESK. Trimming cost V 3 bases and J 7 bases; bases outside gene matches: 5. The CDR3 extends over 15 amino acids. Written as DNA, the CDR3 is TGTGCCAGCAGCCATGGAACTAGCGGGAGTAATGAGCAGTTCTTC. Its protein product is CASSHGTSGSNEQFF.

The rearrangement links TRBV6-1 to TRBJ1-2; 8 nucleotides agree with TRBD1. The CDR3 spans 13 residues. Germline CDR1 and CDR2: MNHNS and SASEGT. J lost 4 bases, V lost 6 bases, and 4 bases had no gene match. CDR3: CASSAGTGYGYTF. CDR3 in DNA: TGTGCCAGCAGCGCCGGGACAGGCTATGGCTACACCTTC.

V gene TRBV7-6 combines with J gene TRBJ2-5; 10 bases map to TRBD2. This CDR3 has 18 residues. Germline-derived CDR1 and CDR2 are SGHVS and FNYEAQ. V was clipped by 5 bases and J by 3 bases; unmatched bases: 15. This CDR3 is CASSPASGGPWGKETQYF. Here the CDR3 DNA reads TGTGCCAGCAGCCCAGCTAGCGGGGGACCCTGGGGGAAAGAGACCCAGTACTTC.

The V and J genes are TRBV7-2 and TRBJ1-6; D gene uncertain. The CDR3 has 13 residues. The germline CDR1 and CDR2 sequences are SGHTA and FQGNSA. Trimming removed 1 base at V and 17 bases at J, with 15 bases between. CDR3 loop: CASSLESRGPVHF. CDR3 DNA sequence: TGTGCCAGCAGCTTAGAGTCACGAGGGCCTGTCCACTTT.

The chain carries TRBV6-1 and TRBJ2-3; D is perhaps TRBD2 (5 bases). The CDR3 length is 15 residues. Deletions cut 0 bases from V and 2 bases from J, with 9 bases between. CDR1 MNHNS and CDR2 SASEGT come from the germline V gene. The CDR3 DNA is TGTGCCAGCAGTGAAGCGCCAGACTACACAGATACGCAGTATTTT. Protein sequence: CASSEAPDYTDTQYF.

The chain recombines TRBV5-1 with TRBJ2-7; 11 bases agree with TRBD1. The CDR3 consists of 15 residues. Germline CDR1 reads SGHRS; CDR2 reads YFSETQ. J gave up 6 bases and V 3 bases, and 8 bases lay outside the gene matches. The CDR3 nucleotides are TGCGCCAGCAGCTGGCTTCCCGGGACAGGGGGCGAGCAGTACTTC. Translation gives CASSWLPGTGGEQYF.